Described below is a single TCR beta chain sequence and its context. The antigen is undetermined. The sample contains more than one DNA sequence encoding this CDR3. The record originates from a study of shared clonotypes between healthy human individuals. Overall study: CD4 naive and CD4 memory each took three plates per donor, while CD8 naive took two and CD8 memory one.

An even split of each subset's genomic DNA across several immunoSEQ plates was performed. TCRdb keeps only in-frame clones here, not all; method: immunoSEQ multiplex PCR. The top ten clones hold 0.35% to 0.45% of a sample with some 2.3 million clones, approximately 95% of them seen once. General study results and limits: Larger estimated richness was generally recorded for naive subsets relative to memory subsets.

The donors, all of them Caucasian adults, lived in Nashville, Tennessee. Losses at the gene ends were 2 bases for V and 4 bases for J; bases not matched to a gene: 3. The germline V gene encodes CDR1 KGHSH and CDR2 LQKENI. The CDR3 covers 15 residues. Material for sequencing was naive CD4+ T cells from PBMCs. Regarding subset: CD45RA+ positively selected. The chain combines TRBV18 with TRBJ2-7; 12 positions match TRBD1. The source is a man younger than 35 in good health. Some clones in this sample may be carry-over from other donors' samples. This CDR3 is CASSPGTGGEYEQYF. CDR3 nucleotide sequence: TGTGCCAGCTCACCAGGGACAGGGGGCGAGTACGAGCAGTACTTC. Complete variable domain (other parts from reference TRBV18 and TRBJ2-7): NAGVMQNPRHLVRRRGQEARLRCSPMKGHSHVYWYRQLPEEGLKFMVYLQKENIIDESGMPKERFSAEFPKEGPSILRIQQVVRGDSAAYFCASSPGTGGEYEQYFGPGTRLTVT.